This paragraph reports one T cell receptor (beta chain). The data derive from a study of blood T cell repertoires in COVID-19. Whole-study context: There were acute and convalescent COVID-19 samples, and they came from the United States, Italy and Spain.

Authors' data handling: Counts of nucleated cells, estimated from reference gene primer amplification, were obtained. Data came from immunoSEQ multiplex PCR; TCRdb stores just in-frame clones and leaves some out. Clonal size and the V and J genes are those of that table, whereas D and trimming came from the DNA. Among under 300,000 clones listed, about 89% were seen once. Germline V gene lookup returns CDR1 MNHEY and CDR2 SVGAGI. Trimming removed 5 bases from V and 4 bases from J, with 17 bases in between. CDR3 size: 15 residues. The clonotype comes from a man aged 50 or older with acute or convalescent COVID-19. The chain has TRBV6-5 and TRBJ1-2, with D perhaps matching TRBD1 (6 bases). Sequencing was performed on peripheral blood. CDR3: CASSISGTSVYGYTF. Here the CDR3 DNA reads TGTGCCAGCAGTATATCCGGGACATCGGTCTATGGCTACACCTTC.